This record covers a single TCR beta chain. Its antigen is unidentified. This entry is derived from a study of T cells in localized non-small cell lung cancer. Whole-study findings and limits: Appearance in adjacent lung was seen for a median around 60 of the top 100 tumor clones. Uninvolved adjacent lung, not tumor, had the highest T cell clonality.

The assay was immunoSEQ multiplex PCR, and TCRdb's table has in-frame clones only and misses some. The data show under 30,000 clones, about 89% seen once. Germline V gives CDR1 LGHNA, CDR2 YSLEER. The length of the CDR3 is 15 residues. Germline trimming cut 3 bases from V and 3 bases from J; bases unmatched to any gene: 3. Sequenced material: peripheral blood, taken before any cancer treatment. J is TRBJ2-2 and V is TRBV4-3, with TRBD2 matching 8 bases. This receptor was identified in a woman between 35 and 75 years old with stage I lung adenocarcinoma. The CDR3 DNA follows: TGCGCCAGCAGCCAGTCGGGACTAGACACCGGGGAGCTGTTTTTT. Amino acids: CASSQSGLDTGELFF.